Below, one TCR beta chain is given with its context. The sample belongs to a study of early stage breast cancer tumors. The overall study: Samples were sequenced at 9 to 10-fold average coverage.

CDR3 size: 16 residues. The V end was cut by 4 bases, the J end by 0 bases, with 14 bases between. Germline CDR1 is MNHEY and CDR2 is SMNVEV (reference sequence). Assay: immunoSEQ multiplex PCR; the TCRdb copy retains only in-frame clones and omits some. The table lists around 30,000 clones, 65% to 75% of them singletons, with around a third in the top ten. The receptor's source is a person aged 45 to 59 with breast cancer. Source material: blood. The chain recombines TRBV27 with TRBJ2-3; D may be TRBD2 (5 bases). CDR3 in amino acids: CASSSPLGTSTDTQYF. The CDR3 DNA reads TGTGCCAGCAGTTCCCCACTAGGTACTAGCACAGATACGCAGTATTTT.